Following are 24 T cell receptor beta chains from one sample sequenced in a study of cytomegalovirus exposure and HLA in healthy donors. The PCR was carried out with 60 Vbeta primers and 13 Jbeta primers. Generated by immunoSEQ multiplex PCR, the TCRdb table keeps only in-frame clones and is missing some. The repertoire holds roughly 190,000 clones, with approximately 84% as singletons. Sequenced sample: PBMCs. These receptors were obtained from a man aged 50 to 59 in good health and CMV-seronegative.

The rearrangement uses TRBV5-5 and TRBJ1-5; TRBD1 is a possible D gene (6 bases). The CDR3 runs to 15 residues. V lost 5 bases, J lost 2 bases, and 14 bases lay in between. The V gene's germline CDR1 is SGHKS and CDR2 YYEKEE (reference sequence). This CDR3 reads CASRLQGYGNQPQHF. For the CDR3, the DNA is TGTGCCAGCAGATTACAGGGATATGGCAATCAGCCCCAGCATTTT.

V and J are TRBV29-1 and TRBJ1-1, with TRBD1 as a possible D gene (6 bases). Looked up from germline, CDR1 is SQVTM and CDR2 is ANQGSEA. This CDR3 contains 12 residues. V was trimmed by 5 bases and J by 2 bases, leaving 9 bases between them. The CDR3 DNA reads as TGCAGCGTTCGGGACACCAACACTGAAGCTTTCTTT. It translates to CSVRDTNTEAFF.

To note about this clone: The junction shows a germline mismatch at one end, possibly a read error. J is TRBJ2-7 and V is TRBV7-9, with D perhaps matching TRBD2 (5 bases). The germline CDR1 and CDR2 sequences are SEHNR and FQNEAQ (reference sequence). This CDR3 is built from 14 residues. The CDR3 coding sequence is TGTTCCAGCAGCTCCGGACTTCTCCTCGGCGAGCAGTACTTC. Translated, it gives CSSSSGLLLGEQYF.

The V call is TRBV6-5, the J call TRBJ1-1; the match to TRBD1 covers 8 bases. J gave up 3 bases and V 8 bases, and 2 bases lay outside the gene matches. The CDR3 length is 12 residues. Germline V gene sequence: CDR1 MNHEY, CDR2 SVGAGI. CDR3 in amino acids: CASADRDTEAFF. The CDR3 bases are TGTGCCAGCGCGGACAGGGACACTGAAGCTTTCTTT.

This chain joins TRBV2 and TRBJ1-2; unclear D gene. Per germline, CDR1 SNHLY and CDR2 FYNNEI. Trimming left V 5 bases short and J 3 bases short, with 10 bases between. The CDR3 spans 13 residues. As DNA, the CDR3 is TGTGCCAGCAGTTTTGACAAAGACTATGGCTACACCTTC. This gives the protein CASSFDKDYGYTF. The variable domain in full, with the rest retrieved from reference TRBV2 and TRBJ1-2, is EPEVTQTPSHQVTQMGQEVILRCVPISNHLYFYWYRQILGQKVEFLVSFYNNEISEKSEIFDDQFSVERPDGSNFTLKIRSTKLEDSAMYFCASSFDKDYGYTFGSGTRLTVV.

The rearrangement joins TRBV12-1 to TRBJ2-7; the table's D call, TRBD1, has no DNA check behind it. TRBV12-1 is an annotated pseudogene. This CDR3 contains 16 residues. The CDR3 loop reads CASSSARDNKAYEQYF. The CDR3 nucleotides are TGTGCCAGCAGCTCTGCCCGGGACAATAAAGCGTACGAGCAGTACTTC.

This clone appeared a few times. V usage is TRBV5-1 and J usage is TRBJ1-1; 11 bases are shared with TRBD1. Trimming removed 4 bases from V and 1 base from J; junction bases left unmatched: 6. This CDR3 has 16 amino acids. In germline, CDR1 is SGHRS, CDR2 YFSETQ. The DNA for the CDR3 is TGCGCCAGCAGCGCCGGGACAGGGGGGACGAACACTGAAGCTTTCTTT. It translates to CASSAGTGGTNTEAFF.

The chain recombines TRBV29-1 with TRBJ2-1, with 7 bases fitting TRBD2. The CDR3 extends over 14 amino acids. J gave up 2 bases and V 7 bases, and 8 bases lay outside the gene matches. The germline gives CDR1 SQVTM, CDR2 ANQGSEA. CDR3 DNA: TGCAGCGGAGCCCGGGGGGTGGCCTACAATGAGCAGTTCTTC. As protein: CSGARGVAYNEQFF.

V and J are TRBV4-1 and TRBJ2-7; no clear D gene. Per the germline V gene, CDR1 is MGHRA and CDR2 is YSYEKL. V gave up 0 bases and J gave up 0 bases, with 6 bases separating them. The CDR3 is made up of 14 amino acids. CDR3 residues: CASSQEGYSYEQYF. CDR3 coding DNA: TGCGCCAGCAGCCAAGAGGGCTACTCCTACGAGCAGTACTTC.

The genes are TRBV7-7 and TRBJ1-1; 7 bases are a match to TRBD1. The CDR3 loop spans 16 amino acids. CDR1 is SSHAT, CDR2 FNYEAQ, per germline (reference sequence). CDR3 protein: CASGPDYRGFNTEAFF. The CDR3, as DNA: TGTGCTAGCGGACCGGATTACAGGGGATTTAACACTGAAGCTTTCTTT.

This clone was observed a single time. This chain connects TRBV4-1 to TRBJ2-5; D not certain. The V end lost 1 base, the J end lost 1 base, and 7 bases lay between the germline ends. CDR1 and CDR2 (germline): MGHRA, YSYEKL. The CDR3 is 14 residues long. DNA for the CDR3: TGCGCCAGCAGCCAAGTTTCATTCCAAGAGACCCAGTACTTC. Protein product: CASSQVSFQETQYF.

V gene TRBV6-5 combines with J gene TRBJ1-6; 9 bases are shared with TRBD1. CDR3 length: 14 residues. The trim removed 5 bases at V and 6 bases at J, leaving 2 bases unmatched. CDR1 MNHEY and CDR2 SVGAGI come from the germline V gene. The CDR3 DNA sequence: TGTGCCAGCAGTGCGGGACAGGGTAATTCACCCCTCCACTTT. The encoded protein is CASSAGQGNSPLHF.

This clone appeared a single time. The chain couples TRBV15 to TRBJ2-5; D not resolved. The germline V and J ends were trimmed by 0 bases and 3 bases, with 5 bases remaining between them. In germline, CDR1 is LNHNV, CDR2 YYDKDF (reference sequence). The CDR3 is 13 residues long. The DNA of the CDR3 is TGTGCCACCAGCAGAGATCACAAAGAGACCCAGTACTTC. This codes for CATSRDHKETQYF.

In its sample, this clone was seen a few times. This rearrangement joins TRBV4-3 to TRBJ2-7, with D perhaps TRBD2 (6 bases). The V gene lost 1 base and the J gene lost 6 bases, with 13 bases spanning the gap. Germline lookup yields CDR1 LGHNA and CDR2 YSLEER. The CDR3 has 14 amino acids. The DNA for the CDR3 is TGCGCCAGCAGCCAAGCGACGGGGGTTGGCGAGCAGTACTTC. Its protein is CASSQATGVGEQYF.

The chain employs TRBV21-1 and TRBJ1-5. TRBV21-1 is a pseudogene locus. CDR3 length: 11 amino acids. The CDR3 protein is CASSFSEPQHF. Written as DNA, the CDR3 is TGTGCCAGCAGCTTTAGTGAGCCCCAGCATTTT.

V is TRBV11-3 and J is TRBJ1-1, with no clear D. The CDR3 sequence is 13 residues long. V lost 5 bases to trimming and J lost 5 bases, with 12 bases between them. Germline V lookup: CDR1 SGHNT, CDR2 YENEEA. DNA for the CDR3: TGTGCCAGCAGCGAGTCGGGTAGGACTGAAGCTTTCTTT. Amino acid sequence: CASSESGRTEAFF.

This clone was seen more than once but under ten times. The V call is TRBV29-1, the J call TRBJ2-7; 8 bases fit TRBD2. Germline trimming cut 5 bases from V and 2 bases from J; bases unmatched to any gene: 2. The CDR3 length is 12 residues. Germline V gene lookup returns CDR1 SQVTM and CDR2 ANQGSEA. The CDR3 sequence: CSVQRGTYEQYF. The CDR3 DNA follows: TGCAGCGTTCAGCGGGGGACCTACGAGCAGTACTTC.

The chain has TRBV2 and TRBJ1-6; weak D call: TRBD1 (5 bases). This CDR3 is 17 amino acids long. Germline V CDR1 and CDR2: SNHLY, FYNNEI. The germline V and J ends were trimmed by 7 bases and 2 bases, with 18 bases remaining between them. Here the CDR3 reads CASNFGLGGAYNSPLHF. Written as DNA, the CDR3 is TGTGCCAGCAATTTTGGACTGGGAGGGGCCTATAATTCACCCCTCCACTTT.

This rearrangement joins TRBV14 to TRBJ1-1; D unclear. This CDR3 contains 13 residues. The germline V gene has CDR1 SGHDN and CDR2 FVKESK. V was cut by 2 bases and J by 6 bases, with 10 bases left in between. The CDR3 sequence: CASSQLSGPEAFF. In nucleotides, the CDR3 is TGTGCCAGCAGCCAACTAAGCGGGCCTGAAGCTTTCTTT.

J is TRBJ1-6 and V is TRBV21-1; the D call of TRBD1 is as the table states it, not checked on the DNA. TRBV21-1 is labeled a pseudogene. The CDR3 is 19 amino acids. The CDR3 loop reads CASSNDARDSSSYNSPLHF. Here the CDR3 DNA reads TGTGCCAGCAGCAATGACGCCCGGGACAGTAGCTCCTATAATTCACCCCTCCACTTT.

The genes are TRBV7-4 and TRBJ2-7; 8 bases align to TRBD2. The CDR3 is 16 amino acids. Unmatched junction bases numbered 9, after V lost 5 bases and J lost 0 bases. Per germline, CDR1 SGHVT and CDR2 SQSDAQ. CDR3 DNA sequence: TGTGCCAGCAGCGCTAAGGGCGGGGGGTACTCCTACGAGCAGTACTTC. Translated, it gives CASSAKGGGYSYEQYF.

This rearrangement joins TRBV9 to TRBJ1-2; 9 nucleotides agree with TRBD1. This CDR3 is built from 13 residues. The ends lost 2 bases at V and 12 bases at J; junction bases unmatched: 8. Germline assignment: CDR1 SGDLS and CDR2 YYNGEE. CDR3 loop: CASSVVLGTGHTF. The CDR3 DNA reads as TGTGCCAGCAGCGTCGTGCTAGGGACAGGGCACACCTTC.

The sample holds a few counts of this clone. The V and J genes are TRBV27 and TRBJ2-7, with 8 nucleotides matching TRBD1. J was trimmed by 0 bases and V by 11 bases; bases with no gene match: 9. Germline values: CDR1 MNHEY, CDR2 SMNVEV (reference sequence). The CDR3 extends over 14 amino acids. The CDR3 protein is CAAADRGPSYEQYF. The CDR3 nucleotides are TGTGCCGCAGCCGACAGGGGCCCCTCCTACGAGCAGTACTTC.

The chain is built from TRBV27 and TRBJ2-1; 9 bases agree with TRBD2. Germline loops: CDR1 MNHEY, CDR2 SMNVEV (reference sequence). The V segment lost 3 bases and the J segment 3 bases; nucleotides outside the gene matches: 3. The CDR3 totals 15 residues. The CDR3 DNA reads TGTGCCAGCAGTTTGTTTAGCGGGGGCTACAATGAGCAGTTCTTC. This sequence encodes CASSLFSGGYNEQFF.